This TCR beta chain was identified during a study of early T cells in non-severe SARS-CoV-2 infection. Germline CDR1 reads MDHEN; CDR2 reads SYDVKM. Between the trimmed V and J ends, which lost 8 bases and 10 bases, there was a span of 12 bases. The CDR3 has 12 residues. This clonotype turned up a few times. One entry per CDR3 protein, called by TCRdb with MiXCR from the 5' RACE reads. The sample contains tens of thousands of distinct CDR3 sequences, more than 4% of which appear only once. The chain joins TRBV28 to TRBJ1-6; D remains unclear. Source material: whole blood. This TCR came from an adult who was a healthcare worker with PCR-confirmed SARS-CoV-2 infection or an uninfected control (not recorded which). The CDR3 sequence: CASLSGKSPLHF. Here the CDR3 DNA reads TGTGCCAGCTTATCGGGGAAATCACCCCTCCACTTT.